This is a list of T cell receptor beta chains from one sample in a study of T-cell reconstitution after alpha-beta-depleted transplantation in children. TCRdb re-derived calls from the PCR reads in MiXCR, one entry per CDR3 protein. The sample gives approximately 420,000 distinct CDR3 sequences, 9.5% to 13% of which show up once; over 4.5% is in the top ten. The sample here was PBMCs from the stem cell graft donor, taken from the stem cell graft. Every receptor here comes from a human donor who donated a stem cell graft to a child with acute myeloid leukemia. Each CDR3 is given with its conserved first and last residue. The order of the fields is CDR3 protein, CDR3 DNA, CDR3 length, clone size, J gene, V gene, D gene. A D gene is named only where the DNA matches it firmly. Clone size is not always given. Where it is, it says once, few, many or a class for expanded clones.

cdr3_aa: CSARPFLAGGYNEQFF; cdr3_nt: TGCAGTGCTAGACCTTTCTTAGCCGGGGGTTACAATGAGCAGTTCTTC; cdr3_length: 16; clone_size: -; j_call: TRBJ2-1; v_call: TRBV20-1; d_call: -
cdr3_aa: CASSPSQGLAYNEQFF; cdr3_nt: TGTGCCAGCAGCCCTTCACAGGGGCTCGCCTACAATGAGCAGTTCTTC; cdr3_length: 16; clone_size: -; j_call: TRBJ2-1; v_call: TRBV3-1; d_call: TRBD1
cdr3_aa: CASSDPGRSSYNEQFF; cdr3_nt: TGTGCCAGCAGTGACCCCGGTCGGAGCTCCTACAATGAGCAGTTCTTC; cdr3_length: 16; clone_size: once; j_call: TRBJ2-1; v_call: TRBV2; d_call: -
cdr3_aa: CSARADYEQYF; cdr3_nt: TGCAGTGCTAGGGCTGATTACGAGCAGTACTTC; cdr3_length: 11; clone_size: -; j_call: TRBJ2-7; v_call: TRBV20-1; d_call: -
cdr3_aa: CSASSNSNEKLFF; cdr3_nt: TGCAGTGCTAGTTCTAACAGTAATGAAAAACTGTTTTTT; cdr3_length: 13; clone_size: few; j_call: TRBJ1-4; v_call: TRBV20-1; d_call: -
cdr3_aa: CASSLGRQGGGKDTF; cdr3_nt: TGTGCCAGCAGCTTAGGGAGACAGGGCGGAGGAAAGGACACCTTC; cdr3_length: 15; clone_size: -; j_call: TRBJ1-2; v_call: TRBV7-9; d_call: TRBD1
cdr3_aa: CASSGRSSTDTQYF; cdr3_nt: TGCGCCAGCAGTGGGAGGAGTAGCACAGATACGCAGTATTTT; cdr3_length: 14; clone_size: -; j_call: TRBJ2-3; v_call: TRBV5-1; d_call: -
cdr3_aa: CAWKADYYNEQFF; cdr3_nt: TGTGCCTGGAAAGCGGATTACTACAATGAGCAGTTCTTC; cdr3_length: 13; clone_size: -; j_call: TRBJ2-1; v_call: TRBV30; d_call: -
cdr3_aa: CASKQGAGDTQYF; cdr3_nt: TGTGCCAGCAAACAGGGGGCAGGGGATACGCAGTATTTT; cdr3_length: 13; clone_size: many; j_call: TRBJ2-3; v_call: TRBV7-2; d_call: TRBD1
cdr3_aa: CSARGLSGGSPLHF; cdr3_nt: TGCAGTGCTAGAGGACTCTCTGGGGGTTCACCCCTCCACTTT; cdr3_length: 14; clone_size: many; j_call: TRBJ1-6; v_call: TRBV20-1; d_call: -
cdr3_aa: CASSSGTERIGAEAFF; cdr3_nt: TGTGCCAGCAGTTCCGGGACGGAGAGAATTGGCGCTGAAGCTTTCTTT; cdr3_length: 16; clone_size: few; j_call: TRBJ1-1; v_call: TRBV6-5; d_call: -
cdr3_aa: CASSAQGQISSGELFF; cdr3_nt: TGTGCCAGCAGCGCTCAAGGACAAATATCTAGCGGGGAGCTGTTTTTT; cdr3_length: 16; clone_size: few; j_call: TRBJ2-2; v_call: TRBV7-2; d_call: -
cdr3_aa: CSAGRGVGYTF; cdr3_nt: TGCAGTGCAGGGAGGGGGGTTGGCTACACCTTC; cdr3_length: 11; clone_size: -; j_call: TRBJ1-2; v_call: TRBV20-1; d_call: -
cdr3_aa: CASSFSRQETQYF; cdr3_nt: TGTGCCAGCAGTTTCTCCAGACAAGAGACCCAGTACTTC; cdr3_length: 13; clone_size: few; j_call: TRBJ2-5; v_call: TRBV12-3/TRBV12-4; d_call: -
cdr3_aa: CASSYIGYRGQHTF; cdr3_nt: TGTGCCAGCAGTTACATCGGATACAGGGGGCAACACACCTTC; cdr3_length: 14; clone_size: few; j_call: TRBJ1-2; v_call: TRBV6-5; d_call: TRBD1
cdr3_aa: CASSVRGGSFTDTQYF; cdr3_nt: TGTGCCAGCAGCGTTCGGGGCGGGAGTTTCACAGATACGCAGTATTTT; cdr3_length: 16; clone_size: -; j_call: TRBJ2-3; v_call: TRBV9; d_call: TRBD2
cdr3_aa: CASSLLGKNTEAFF; cdr3_nt: TGCGCCAGCAGCTTGTTGGGCAAGAACACTGAAGCTTTCTTT; cdr3_length: 14; clone_size: -; j_call: TRBJ1-1; v_call: TRBV5-1; d_call: -
cdr3_aa: CASSSTSGGAGEQFF; cdr3_nt: TGTGCCAGCAGCTCGACTAGCGGGGGGGCCGGTGAGCAGTTCTTC; cdr3_length: 15; clone_size: -; j_call: TRBJ2-1; v_call: TRBV12-3/TRBV12-4; d_call: TRBD2
cdr3_aa: CASSVEGAGDIQYF; cdr3_nt: TGTGCCAGCAGCGTAGAGGGAGCTGGGGACATTCAGTACTTC; cdr3_length: 14; clone_size: -; j_call: TRBJ2-4; v_call: TRBV9; d_call: -
cdr3_aa: CATSRDVAGGTDTQYF; cdr3_nt: TGTGCCACCAGCAGAGATGTGGCGGGGGGCACAGATACGCAGTATTTT; cdr3_length: 16; clone_size: many; j_call: TRBJ2-3; v_call: TRBV15; d_call: TRBD2
cdr3_aa: CATSRAGSGGAETQYF; cdr3_nt: TGTGCCACCAGCAGAGCCGGGAGCGGGGGCGCAGAGACCCAGTACTTC; cdr3_length: 16; clone_size: -; j_call: TRBJ2-5; v_call: TRBV15; d_call: TRBD2
cdr3_aa: CASSQDDDREELFF; cdr3_nt: TGTGCCAGCAGCCAAGATGATGACAGGGAGGAGCTGTTTTTT; cdr3_length: 14; clone_size: -; j_call: TRBJ2-2; v_call: TRBV4-2; d_call: TRBD1
cdr3_aa: CASSVGKGEETQYF; cdr3_nt: TGTGCCAGCAGCGTAGGGAAAGGGGAGGAGACCCAGTACTTC; cdr3_length: 14; clone_size: many; j_call: TRBJ2-5; v_call: TRBV9; d_call: -